Reported below is one T cell receptor beta chain. The data belong to a study of blood T cell repertoires in COVID-19. Study-level background: Specimens from acute and convalescent COVID-19 originated in the United States, Italy and Spain. Sources were T cells, B-cell-depleted T cells, or PBMCs; the material itself was cDNA or gDNA.

As originally analysed: The assay estimated nucleated cells by amplifying reference gene primers. TCRdb keeps only in-frame clones here, not all; method: immunoSEQ multiplex PCR. That table furnishes V, J and clone size, whereas the DNA furnished D and trimming. The sample carries fewer than 250,000 clones, approximately 90% recorded once. Germline V gene data show CDR1 as SGHRS and CDR2 as YFSETQ. The CDR3 spans 14 residues. Trimming shortened V by 3 bases and J by 5 bases, and 14 bases separated the two germline ends. The chain carries TRBV5-1 and TRBJ1-2, with no clear D. Material: PBMCs or T cells enriched from blood (not recorded which). The receptor was isolated from a man aged 50-59 years who had been exposed to COVID-19. The CDR3 protein is CASSSTGRRYGYTF. CDR3 DNA sequence: TGCGCCAGCAGCTCAACCGGACGGAGGTATGGCTACACCTTC.